The 30 T cell receptor beta chains given below trace back to one sample, sequenced in a study of monozygotic twins with inflammatory bowel disease. TCRdb reworked the 5' RACE reads into one entry per CDR3 protein, no DNA. The sample totals fewer than 550,000 distinct CDR3 sequences. The sequencing sample was made of blood. The receptors were sampled from a human donor with ulcerative colitis or Crohn's disease, or a healthy co-twin of an affected twin (not recorded which).

The CDR3 loop reads CSVIPAGLNTDTQYF. The chain is built from TRBV29-1 and TRBJ2-3; the TCRdb D gene call, TRBD1, has no DNA to confirm it. The germline gives CDR1 SQVTM, CDR2 ANQGSEA. CDR3 size: 15 residues.

V usage is TRBV5-1 and J usage is TRBJ2-2; there is no DNA to check the TCRdb D call of TRBD1. Germline assignment: CDR1 SGHRS and CDR2 YFSETQ. The CDR3 runs 14 residues. CDR3: CASSKGDVIGELFF.

The chain is built from TRBV5-5 and TRBJ2-7. Germline CDR1 reads SGHKS; CDR2 reads YYEKEE (reference sequence). This CDR3 has 14 residues. The CDR3 protein is CASSALLSSYEQYF.

CDR3 sequence reads: CASSLRIAGADTQYF. This chain joins TRBV5-5 and TRBJ2-3; without DNA, the TCRdb call of TRBD2 cannot be checked. The CDR3 runs to 15 residues. CDR1 is SGHKS, CDR2 YYEKEE, per germline (reference sequence).

The gene calls are TRBV3-1 and TRBJ1-1; TCRdb returns TRBD1, unconfirmable since there is no DNA. The V gene's germline CDR1 is LGHDT and CDR2 YNNKEL (reference sequence). CDR3 size: 13 residues. CDR3 region: CASSQGRRGEAFF.

The chain couples TRBV27 to TRBJ2-5; TCRdb proposes TRBD2, but this gene call is untestable without DNA. CDR3 length: 18 residues. Per the germline V gene, CDR1 is MNHEY and CDR2 is SMNVEV (reference sequence). CDR3 residues: CASSLMGWDSTNPETQYF.

The V and J genes are TRBV30 and TRBJ2-7; TCRdb lists TRBD2, though no DNA is available to test this call. This CDR3 spans 14 amino acids. Germline CDR1 reads GTSNPN; CDR2 reads SVGIG (reference sequence). This CDR3 is CACNKGGSSYEQYF.

The gene calls are TRBV7-2 and TRBJ2-2; TCRdb designates TRBD2, a call that cannot be tested without DNA. The CDR3 is 15 amino acids. Germline CDR1 and CDR2: SGHTA and FQGNSA. The CDR3 sequence is CASSSGLGNTGELFF.

This rearrangement joins TRBV10-3 to TRBJ1-5. CDR3 length: 11 amino acids. Germline V gene data show CDR1 as ENHRY and CDR2 as SYGVKD. CDR3: CPRGLNQPQHF.

The chain links TRBV7-8 to TRBJ2-1. The CDR3 is 14 amino acids. Germline-derived CDR1 and CDR2 are SGHVS and FQNEAQ. Here the CDR3 reads CASSLGGGNNEQFF.

The chain combines TRBV29-1 with TRBJ2-3; TCRdb's D call, TRBD1, is unchecked because there is no DNA. CDR1 and CDR2 from the germline V gene are SQVTM and ANQGSEA. CDR3 length: 13 residues. The CDR3 region is CSVPGQLTDTQYF.

The chain uses TRBV15 and TRBJ2-7; TCRdb's assignment of TRBD1 cannot be checked, as there is no DNA. The CDR3 has 15 amino acids. CDR1 and CDR2 (germline): LNHNV, YYDKDF (reference sequence). The CDR3 is CATSRVDLSQYEQYF.

This chain uses TRBV20-1 with TRBJ2-6; TCRdb returns TRBD2, unconfirmable since there is no DNA. The CDR3 is 16 residues long. CDR1 DFQATT and CDR2 SNEGSKA come from the germline V gene (reference sequence). The CDR3 protein is CSAPQGGGSGANVLTF.

This rearrangement joins TRBV27 to TRBJ1-1; TCRdb picks TRBD1, but there is no DNA to check that call. The CDR3 runs to 13 residues. Germline V CDR1 and CDR2: MNHEY, SMNVEV (reference sequence). The CDR3 spells CASSAATGTGQIF.

The chain carries TRBV27 and TRBJ2-1; the TRBD2 assignment by TCRdb is unverifiable without DNA. The germline CDR1 and CDR2 sequences are MNHEY and SMNVEV (reference sequence). The CDR3 covers 16 residues. The CDR3 spells CASSVLAGRPANEQFF.

The chain combines TRBV4-1 with TRBJ1-2; checking the TCRdb D call of TRBD1 is not possible without DNA. CDR3 length equals 17 residues. The V gene's germline CDR1 is MGHRA and CDR2 YSYEKL. The CDR3 reads CASSLPERDSWSYGYTF.

The V gene is TRBV27, the J gene TRBJ2-1. Germline CDR1 and CDR2: MNHEY and SMNVEV (reference sequence). This CDR3 contains 15 residues. CDR3 residues: CASSFGLQPYNEQFF.

The genes are TRBV5-1 and TRBJ2-7. Germline V gene lookup returns CDR1 SGHRS and CDR2 YFSETQ. The CDR3 is made up of 15 amino acids. The CDR3 region is CASSLAGGSLYEQYF.

The CDR3 spells CASSPSSGTHEQFF. This chain connects TRBV12-3 or TRBV12-4 to TRBJ2-1; TCRdb indicates TRBD1, and absent DNA this call remains unverified. The CDR3 has 14 residues.

This chain joins TRBV6-2 or TRBV6-3 and TRBJ1-5; TCRdb returns TRBD1, unconfirmable since there is no DNA. The CDR3 spans 14 residues. CDR1 MNHEY and CDR2 SVGEGT come from the germline V gene. The CDR3 region is CASSPHRDVQPQHF.

The V call is TRBV20-1, the J call TRBJ2-7; absent DNA, TCRdb's TRBD2 call cannot be checked. The germline V gene has CDR1 DFQATT and CDR2 SNEGSKA (reference sequence). CDR3 length equals 13 residues. The CDR3 here is CSARVAGGYEQYF.

The rearrangement joins TRBV29-1 to TRBJ1-2; TCRdb returns TRBD1, unconfirmable since there is no DNA. Germline lookup yields CDR1 SQVTM and CDR2 ANQGSEA. This CDR3 is 13 amino acids long. CDR3 sequence: CSVGGTQGYGYTF.

The chain recombines TRBV6-1 with TRBJ1-6. The germline gives CDR1 MNHNS, CDR2 SASEGT. The CDR3 extends over 15 amino acids. The CDR3 here is CASRTEGKDNSPLHF.

The genes are TRBV29-1 and TRBJ2-2. Germline-derived CDR1 and CDR2 are SQVTM and ANQGSEA. The CDR3 runs to 13 residues. This CDR3 is CSAIRTGTGELFF.

The chain uses TRBV6-5 and TRBJ2-5; TCRdb's assignment of TRBD1 cannot be checked, as there is no DNA. The CDR3 is 15 residues long. Germline CDR1 and CDR2: MNHEY and SVGAGI. This chain's CDR3 is CASSWTGTPEETQYF.

This chain uses TRBV12-3 or TRBV12-4 with TRBJ1-6. The CDR3 loop spans 14 amino acids. The CDR3 here is CASSQQLFDSPLHF.

The V and J genes are TRBV20-1 and TRBJ2-5; TCRdb proposes TRBD2, but this gene call is untestable without DNA. CDR1 is DFQATT and CDR2 is SNEGSKA in the germline V gene (reference sequence). CDR3 length: 14 amino acids. This chain's CDR3 is CSASSTGTLETQYF.

V is TRBV5-1 and J is TRBJ2-1; there is no DNA to check the TCRdb D call of TRBD1. The CDR3 consists of 13 residues. Germline assignment: CDR1 SGHRS and CDR2 YFSETQ. CDR3 protein: CASSLAESGTKFF. Full variable domain (remainder filled in from reference TRBV5-1 and TRBJ2-1): KAGVTQTPRYLIKTRGQQVTLSCSPISGHRSVSWYQQTPGQGLQFLFEYFSETQRNKGNFPGRFSGRQFSNSRSEMNVSTLELGDSALYLCASSLAESGTKFFGPGTRLTVL.

V is TRBV3-1 and J is TRBJ2-1. Germline V CDR1 and CDR2: LGHDT, YNNKEL (reference sequence). The CDR3 has 12 amino acids. The CDR3 is CASSRRGNEQFF.

The rearrangement links TRBV15 to TRBJ2-1; TCRdb indicates TRBD2, and absent DNA this call remains unverified. The CDR3 totals 16 residues. Germline-derived CDR1 and CDR2 are LNHNV and YYDKDF (reference sequence). CDR3 loop: CATISLDPSSYNEQFF. The full variable domain, with the rest looked up from reference TRBV15 and TRBJ2-1, is DAMVIQNPRYQVTQFGKPVTLSCSQTLNHNVMYWYQQKSSQAPKLLFHYYDKDFNNEADTPDNFQSRRPNTSFCFLDIRSPGLGDTAMYLCATISLDPSSYNEQFFGPGTRLTVL.